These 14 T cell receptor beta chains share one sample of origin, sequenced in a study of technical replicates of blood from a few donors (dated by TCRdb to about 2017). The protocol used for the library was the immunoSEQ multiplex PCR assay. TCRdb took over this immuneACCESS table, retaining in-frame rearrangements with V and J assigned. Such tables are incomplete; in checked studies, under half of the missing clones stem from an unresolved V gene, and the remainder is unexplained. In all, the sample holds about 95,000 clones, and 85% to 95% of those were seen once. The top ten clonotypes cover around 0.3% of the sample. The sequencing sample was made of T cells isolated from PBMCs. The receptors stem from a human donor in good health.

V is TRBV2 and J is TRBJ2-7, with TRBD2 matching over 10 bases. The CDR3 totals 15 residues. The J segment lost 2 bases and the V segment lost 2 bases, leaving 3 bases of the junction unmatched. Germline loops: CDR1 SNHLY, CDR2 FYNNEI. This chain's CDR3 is CASSEPGTSAYEQYF. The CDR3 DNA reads TGTGCCAGCAGTGAACCGGGGACTAGCGCCTACGAGCAGTACTTC.

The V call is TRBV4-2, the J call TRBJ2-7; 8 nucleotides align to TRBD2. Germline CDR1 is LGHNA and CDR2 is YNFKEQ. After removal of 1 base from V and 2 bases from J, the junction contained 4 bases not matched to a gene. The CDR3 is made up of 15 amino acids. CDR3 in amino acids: CASSQGGLATYEQYF. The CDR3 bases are TGTGCCAGCAGCCAAGGAGGACTAGCCACCTACGAGCAGTACTTC.

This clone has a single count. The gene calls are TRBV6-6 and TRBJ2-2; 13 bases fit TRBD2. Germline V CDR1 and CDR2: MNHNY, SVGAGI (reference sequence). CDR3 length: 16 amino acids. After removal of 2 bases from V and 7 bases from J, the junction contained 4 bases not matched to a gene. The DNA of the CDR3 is TGTGCCAGCAGTTACACTAGCGGGAGGGCGGACGGGGAGCTGTTTTTT. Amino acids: CASSYTSGRADGELFF.

The CDR3 reads CASSSRQGVQPQHF. The DNA for the CDR3 is TGTGCCAGCAGCTCCAGACAGGGGGTCCAGCCCCAGCATTTT. The chain uses TRBV7-6 and TRBJ1-5; 9 bases map to TRBD1. The CDR3 covers 14 residues. From germline, CDR1 is SGHVS and CDR2 FNYEAQ. V lost 4 bases to trimming and J lost 7 bases; unmatched junction nucleotides: 5.

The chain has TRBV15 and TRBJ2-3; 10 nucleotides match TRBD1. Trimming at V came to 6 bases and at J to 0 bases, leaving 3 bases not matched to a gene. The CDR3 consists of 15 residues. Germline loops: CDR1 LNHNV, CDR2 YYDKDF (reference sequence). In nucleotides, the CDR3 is TGTGCCACCAGGGCGGGACAGGGGAGCACAGATACGCAGTATTTT. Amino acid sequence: CATRAGQGSTDTQYF.

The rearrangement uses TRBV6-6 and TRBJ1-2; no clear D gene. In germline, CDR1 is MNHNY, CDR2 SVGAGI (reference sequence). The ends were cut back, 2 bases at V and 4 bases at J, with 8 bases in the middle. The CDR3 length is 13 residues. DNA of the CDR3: TGTGCCAGCAGTTACGTGAGCTCCTATGGCTACACCTTC. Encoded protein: CASSYVSSYGYTF.

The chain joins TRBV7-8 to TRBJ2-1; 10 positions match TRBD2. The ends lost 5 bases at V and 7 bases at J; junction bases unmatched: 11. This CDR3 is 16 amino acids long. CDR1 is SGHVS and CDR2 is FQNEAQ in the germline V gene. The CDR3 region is CASSRGGLAGVNEQFF. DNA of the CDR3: TGTGCCAGCAGCCGGGGGGGGCTAGCGGGAGTAAATGAGCAGTTCTTC.

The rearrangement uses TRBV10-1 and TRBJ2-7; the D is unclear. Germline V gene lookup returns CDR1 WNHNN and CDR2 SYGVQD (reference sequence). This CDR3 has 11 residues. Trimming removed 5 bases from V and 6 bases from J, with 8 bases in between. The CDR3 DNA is TGCGCCAGCAGTTCGAGTACCGAGCAGTACTTC. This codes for CASSSSTEQYF.

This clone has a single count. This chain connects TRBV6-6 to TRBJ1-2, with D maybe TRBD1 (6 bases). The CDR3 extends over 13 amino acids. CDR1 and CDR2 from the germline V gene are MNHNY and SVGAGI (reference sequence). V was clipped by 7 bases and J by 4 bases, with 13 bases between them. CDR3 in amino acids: CASTIGQLYGYTF. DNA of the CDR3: TGTGCCAGCACCATCGGACAGCTCTATGGCTACACCTTC.

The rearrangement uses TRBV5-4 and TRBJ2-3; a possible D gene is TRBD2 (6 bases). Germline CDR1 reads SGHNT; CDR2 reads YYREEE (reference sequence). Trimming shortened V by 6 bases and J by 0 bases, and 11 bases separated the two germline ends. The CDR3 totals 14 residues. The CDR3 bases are TGTGCCAGCAAACAGAGCGGGAGCACAGATACGCAGTATTTT. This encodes CASKQSGSTDTQYF.

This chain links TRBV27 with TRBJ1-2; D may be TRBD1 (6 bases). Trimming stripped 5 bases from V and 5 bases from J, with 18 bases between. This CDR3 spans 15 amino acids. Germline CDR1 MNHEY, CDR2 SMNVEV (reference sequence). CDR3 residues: CASSAGGGPQYGYTF. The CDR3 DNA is TGTGCCAGCAGTGCCGGGGGGGGGCCCCAATATGGCTACACCTTC.

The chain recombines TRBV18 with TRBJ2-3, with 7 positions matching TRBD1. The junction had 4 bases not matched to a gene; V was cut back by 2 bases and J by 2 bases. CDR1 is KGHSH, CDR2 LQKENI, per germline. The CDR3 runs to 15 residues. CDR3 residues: CASSPTGQTTDTQYF. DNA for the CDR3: TGTGCCAGCTCACCAACGGGACAGACCACAGATACGCAGTATTTT.

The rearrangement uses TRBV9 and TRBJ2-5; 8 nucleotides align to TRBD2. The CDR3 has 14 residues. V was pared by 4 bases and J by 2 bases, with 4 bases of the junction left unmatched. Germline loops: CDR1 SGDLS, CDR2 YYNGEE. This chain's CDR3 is CASSPGREQETQYF. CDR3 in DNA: TGTGCCAGCAGCCCCGGGAGGGAGCAAGAGACCCAGTACTTC.

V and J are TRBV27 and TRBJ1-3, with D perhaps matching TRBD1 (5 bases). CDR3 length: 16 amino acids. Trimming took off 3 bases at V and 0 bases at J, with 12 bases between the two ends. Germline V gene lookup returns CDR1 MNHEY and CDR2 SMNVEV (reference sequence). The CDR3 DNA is TGTGCCAGCAGTTTTCAGGGCCCTTACTCTGGAAACACCATATATTTT. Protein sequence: CASSFQGPYSGNTIYF.